This passage covers 25 T cell receptor beta chains from one sample sequenced in a study of blood T cell repertoires in COVID-19 (dated by TCRdb to the early 2020s). Libraries came from the immunoSEQ multiplex PCR assay. The table comes from immuneACCESS by way of TCRdb, which keeps in-frame sequences with V and J called. Part of the clones is missing from these tables; in studies checked, under half for an unresolved V gene and the rest for unknown reasons. Across this sample there are approximately 140,000 clones, with roughly 88% seen only once. The ten most abundant clones make up 2% to 2.5% of the sample. The sample consisted of peripheral blood. The receptors derive from a man in his 70s with active COVID-19.

This chain joins TRBV9 and TRBJ2-2; 13 bases fit TRBD2. The germline gives CDR1 SGDLS, CDR2 YYNGEE. The J segment lost 3 bases and the V segment lost 3 bases, leaving 8 bases of the junction unmatched. The CDR3 runs 18 residues. In DNA, the CDR3 is TGTGCCAGCAGCGCCCTCGGGACTAGCGGGATAGACACCGGGGAGCTGTTTTTT. This encodes CASSALGTSGIDTGELFF.

V is TRBV5-1 and J is TRBJ2-5; 8 nucleotides agree with TRBD2. Germline CDR1 is SGHRS and CDR2 is YFSETQ. The J segment lost 2 bases and the V segment lost 4 bases, leaving 4 bases of the junction unmatched. The CDR3 covers 14 residues. Here the CDR3 reads CASSRGGTQETQYF. In DNA, the CDR3 is TGCGCCAGCAGCCGCGGGGGGACGCAAGAGACCCAGTACTTC.

This clone was counted once. This chain uses TRBV2 with TRBJ1-5; 7 bases agree with TRBD1. CDR3 size: 13 residues. Germline trimming cut 7 bases from V and 6 bases from J; bases unmatched to any gene: 6. Germline CDR1 reads SNHLY; CDR2 reads FYNNEI. The CDR3 region has the DNA TGTGCCAGCACCCCGGGACAGATTCAGCCCCAGCATTTT. Translated: CASTPGQIQPQHF.

The chain carries TRBV19 and TRBJ2-1, with TRBD2 matching 15 bases. Germline loops: CDR1 LNHDA, CDR2 SQIVND (reference sequence). Losses at the gene ends were 6 bases for V and 9 bases for J; bases not matched to a gene: 18. The CDR3 has 19 amino acids. Here the CDR3 reads CASSSTTWGLAGGTVEQFF. CDR3 DNA: TGTGCCAGTAGCTCAACCACTTGGGGACTAGCGGGAGGTACTGTTGAGCAGTTCTTC.

The V call is TRBV5-8, the J call TRBJ1-4; weak D call: TRBD1 (6 bases). The CDR3 is 15 amino acids. Deletions cut 3 bases from V and 5 bases from J, with 14 bases between. Per the germline V gene, CDR1 is SGHTS and CDR2 is YDEGEE. CDR3 DNA sequence: TGTGCCAGCAGCTCTCCAGGGGCGATAAATGAAAAACTGTTTTTT. It encodes CASSSPGAINEKLFF.

J is TRBJ2-7 and V is TRBV21-1; the DNA was not compared with TRBD1, the D call given in the table. TRBV21-1 is a listed pseudogene. The CDR3 runs to 12 residues. The CDR3 spells CASLQGSYEQYF. The CDR3 nucleotides read TGTGCCAGTCTACAGGGCTCCTACGAGCAGTACTTC.

The rearrangement links TRBV28 to TRBJ1-1, with 9 nucleotides matching TRBD1. Per the germline V gene, CDR1 is MDHEN and CDR2 is SYDVKM. J gave up 5 bases and V 6 bases, and 10 bases lay outside the gene matches. CDR3 length equals 15 residues. The CDR3 DNA follows: TGTGCCAGCAGCTTTTTTTCCGGACAGGGGACTGAAGCTTTCTTT. Its translation: CASSFFSGQGTEAFF.

This clone was seen a single time. Other nucleotide sequences from this sample produce the same CDR3. The rearrangement uses TRBV7-9 and TRBJ2-7; no definite D call. Germline lookup yields CDR1 SEHNR and CDR2 FQNEAQ (reference sequence). The CDR3 runs to 13 residues. Trimming left V 5 bases short and J 1 base short, with 9 bases between. CDR3 sequence: CASSPPGSYEQYF. In DNA form, the CDR3 reads TGTGCCAGCAGCCCCCCCGGGTCCTACGAGCAGTACTTC.

The V gene is TRBV11-2, the J gene TRBJ2-1, with D perhaps matching TRBD2 (5 bases). The length of the CDR3 is 12 residues. CDR1 and CDR2 (germline): SGHAT, FQNNGV. Trimming removed 4 bases from V and 8 bases from J, with 9 bases in between. CDR3 sequence: CASSYSGDEQFF. CDR3 nucleotides: TGTGCCAGCAGCTACTCCGGGGATGAGCAGTTCTTC.

The chain combines TRBV6-5 with TRBJ1-1, with 8 positions matching TRBD1. The CDR3 sequence is 15 residues long. V shed 5 bases, J shed 6 bases, and the junction held 11 bases outside the gene matches. Per the germline V gene, CDR1 is MNHEY and CDR2 is SVGAGI. DNA for the CDR3: TGTGCCAGCAGTCCCCTCCGGACAGGGCGATCTGAAGCTTTCTTT. Translated: CASSPLRTGRSEAFF.

There are a few counts of this clone. The chain carries TRBV11-3 and TRBJ2-7; D possibly corresponds to TRBD2 (5 bases). The CDR3 runs 15 residues. Trimming left V 1 base short and J 0 bases short, with 10 bases between. Germline assignment: CDR1 SGHNT and CDR2 YENEEA. The CDR3 DNA is TGTGCCAGCAGCTTAGGGAGAGACTACTCCTACGAGCAGTACTTC. Protein product: CASSLGRDYSYEQYF.

The V call is TRBV19, the J call TRBJ2-3; 8 nucleotides align to TRBD2. V was clipped by 5 bases and J by 5 bases; unmatched bases: 18. CDR1 is LNHDA, CDR2 SQIVND, per germline (reference sequence). The CDR3 loop spans 18 amino acids. CDR3 in amino acids: CASSRRGSSGLGGDTQYF. The CDR3 coding sequence is TGTGCCAGTAGTCGCAGAGGCAGTTCGGGACTAGGCGGAGATACGCAGTATTTT.

The J gene is TRBJ2-7, the V gene TRBV5-5, with D possibly TRBD1 on 6 matching bases. V lost 5 bases and J lost 6, with 12 bases in between. This CDR3 comprises 12 residues. CDR1 is SGHKS and CDR2 is YYEKEE in the germline V gene (reference sequence). CDR3 loop: CASRFVRGEQYF. DNA for the CDR3: TGTGCCAGCAGATTCGTCAGGGGCGAGCAGTACTTC.

The chain couples TRBV19 to TRBJ2-5; 13 bases fit TRBD2. Trimming cost V 6 bases and J 7 bases; bases outside gene matches: 8. This CDR3 is built from 15 residues. Germline loops: CDR1 LNHDA, CDR2 SQIVND (reference sequence). The CDR3, as DNA: TGTGCCAGTAGACCGGGACTAGCGGGATCTGCGACCCAGTACTTC. It codes for CASRPGLAGSATQYF.

The chain joins TRBV27 to TRBJ2-1; 7 bases agree with TRBD1. The germline gives CDR1 MNHEY, CDR2 SMNVEV (reference sequence). V trimming: 2 bases; J trimming: 6 bases; junction bases outside the gene matches: 7. The CDR3 sequence is 15 residues long. The CDR3 protein is CASSLRRQGPNEQFF. Here the CDR3 DNA reads TGTGCCAGCAGTTTAAGGCGACAGGGTCCCAATGAGCAGTTCTTC.

Here the CDR3 DNA reads TGTGCCAGCAGCTTAGGGACAGGGGCTGAAGCTTTCTTT. Amino acid sequence: CASSLGTGAEAFF. The rearrangement links TRBV7-9 to TRBJ1-1, with 9 bases lining up with TRBD1. The germline gives CDR1 SEHNR, CDR2 FQNEAQ (reference sequence). This CDR3 region has 13 residues. The V and J ends lost 1 base and 6 bases, in that order; junction bases with no gene match: 0.

The genes are TRBV28 and TRBJ2-2; unclear D gene. This CDR3 comprises 16 residues. V lost 5 bases and J 4 bases, leaving 17 bases between the germline ends. Germline V gene lookup returns CDR1 MDHEN and CDR2 SYDVKM. CDR3 amino acids: CASSVPGIPGTGELFF. The DNA for the CDR3 is TGTGCCAGCAGTGTCCCCGGAATCCCGGGCACCGGGGAGCTGTTTTTT.

The chain employs TRBV7-2 and TRBJ2-7; no clear D. The CDR3 spans 13 residues. CDR1 is SGHTA and CDR2 is FQGNSA in the germline V gene. Trimming took 1 base from V and 1 from J, leaving 5 bases between them. The DNA for the CDR3 is TGTGCCAGCAGCTTAGGCAGGTCCTACGAGCAGTACTTC. Protein product: CASSLGRSYEQYF.

The rearrangement uses TRBV29-1 and TRBJ2-2; a possible D gene is TRBD1 (5 bases). The CDR3 runs to 14 residues. V was cut by 7 bases and J by 4 bases, with 16 bases left in between. The germline CDR1 and CDR2 sequences are SQVTM and ANQGSEA. The CDR3 sequence: CSALGQAITGELFF. Here the CDR3 DNA reads TGCAGCGCCCTAGGACAAGCAATCACCGGGGAGCTGTTTTTT.

The gene calls are TRBV6-5 and TRBJ1-4; 9 bases fit TRBD1. Germline loops: CDR1 MNHEY, CDR2 SVGAGI. The CDR3 covers 15 residues. V dropped 2 bases and J dropped 3; count of bases not matched to a gene: 1. The CDR3 DNA reads as TGTGCCAGCAGTTACGGGACAGGGCCTAATGAAAAACTGTTTTTT. Amino acids: CASSYGTGPNEKLFF.

The chain links TRBV11-1 to TRBJ2-1; the D gene is possibly TRBD2 (6 bases). Trimming pared 4 bases from V and 5 bases from J, leaving 15 bases between. Per germline, CDR1 SGHAT and CDR2 FQDESV (reference sequence). The CDR3 consists of 15 residues. The CDR3 reads CASSYTARRDNEQFF. CDR3 DNA: TGTGCCAGCAGCTACACAGCCCGGAGGGACAATGAGCAGTTCTTC.

The CDR3 region is CAWGGLLDRGRNTIYF. The CDR3 DNA is TGTGCCTGGGGTGGGCTCCTCGACAGGGGGCGAAACACCATATATTTT. The gene calls are TRBV30 and TRBJ1-3; 10 bases match TRBD1. Germline V CDR1 and CDR2: GTSNPN, SVGIG (reference sequence). The junction had 12 bases not matched to a gene; V was cut back by 5 bases and J by 5 bases. This CDR3 is built from 16 residues.

This chain uses TRBV7-2 with TRBJ1-2, with 8 bases aligning to TRBD1. The germline V gene has CDR1 SGHTA and CDR2 FQGNSA. The CDR3 is made up of 14 amino acids. Trimming cost V 5 bases and J 3 bases; bases outside gene matches: 5. The CDR3 region has the DNA TGTGCCAGCAGCCTGCGGGGACAGGACTATGGCTACACCTTC. As protein: CASSLRGQDYGYTF. The full variable domain, completed using reference TRBV7-2 and TRBJ1-2, is GAGVSQSPSNKVTEKGKDVELRCDPISGHTALYWYRQSLGQGLEFLIYFQGNSAPDKSGLPSDRFSAERTGGSVSTLTIQRTQQEDSAVYLCASSLRGQDYGYTFGSGTRLTVV.

This chain links TRBV9 with TRBJ1-3; 11 bases are shared with TRBD1. The junction had 3 bases not matched to a gene; V was cut back by 3 bases and J by 1 base. Germline V CDR1 and CDR2: SGDLS, YYNGEE. The CDR3 covers 16 residues. The DNA for the CDR3 is TGTGCCAGCAGCGCCGGGACAGGGGGATCTGGAAACACCATATATTTT. As protein: CASSAGTGGSGNTIYF.

The V call is TRBV6-6, the J call TRBJ1-1; D is undetermined. V shed 6 bases and J shed 4 bases, with 12 bases lying between them. CDR1 is MNHNY and CDR2 is SVGAGI in the germline V gene (reference sequence). This CDR3 has 13 amino acids. DNA for the CDR3: TGTGCCAGCAGCCAACAACCCCTCACTGAAGCTTTCTTT. It yields the protein CASSQQPLTEAFF.